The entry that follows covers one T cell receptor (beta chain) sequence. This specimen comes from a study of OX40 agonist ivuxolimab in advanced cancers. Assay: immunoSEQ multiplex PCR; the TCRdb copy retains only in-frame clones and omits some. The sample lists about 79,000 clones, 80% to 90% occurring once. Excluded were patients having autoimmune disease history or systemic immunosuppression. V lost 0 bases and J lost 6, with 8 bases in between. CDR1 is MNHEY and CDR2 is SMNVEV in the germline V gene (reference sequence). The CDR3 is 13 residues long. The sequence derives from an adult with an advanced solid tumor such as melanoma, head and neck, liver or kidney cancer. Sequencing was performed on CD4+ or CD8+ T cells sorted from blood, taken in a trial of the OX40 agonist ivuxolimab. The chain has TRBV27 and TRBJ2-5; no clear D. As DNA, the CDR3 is TGTGCCAGCAGTTTATCGCTGGAACAGACCCAGTACTTC. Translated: CASSLSLEQTQYF.